The T cell receptor beta chain described here comes from a study of blood T cell repertoires in COVID-19. Background on the study: The study drew acute and convalescent COVID-19 samples from the United States, Italy and Spain.

This clone has more than one count but fewer than ten. Germline CDR1 and CDR2: SGHRS and YFSETQ. The CDR3 is 15 amino acids. Trimming pared 4 bases from V and 0 bases from J, leaving 13 bases between. Profiled with immunoSEQ multiplex PCR; TCRdb holds only in-frame clones, not every one. Here the sample spans 150,000 to 180,000 clones, roughly 83% being singletons. Sequenced: peripheral blood. The V call is TRBV5-1, the J call TRBJ1-1; D might be TRBD1 (6 bases). This TCR came from a woman aged 55-75 years with COVID-19, enrolled during active disease. CDR3 in DNA: TGCGCCAGCAGCCCAGAGGGGGTCATGAACACTGAAGCTTTCTTT. Protein product: CASSPEGVMNTEAFF. Combining the CDR3 with reference TRBV5-1 and TRBJ1-1 gives the whole variable domain KAGVTQTPRYLIKTRGQQVTLSCSPISGHRSVSWYQQTPGQGLQFLFEYFSETQRNKGNFPGRFSGRQFSNSRSEMNVSTLELGDSALYLCASSPEGVMNTEAFFGQGTRLTVV.